These T cell receptor beta chains were read from a single sample in a study of blood T cell repertoires in COVID-19. Measured with immunoSEQ multiplex PCR; TCRdb has only the in-frame clones, and not every one. The table has approximately 74,000 clones, about 91% seen once. The sample was peripheral blood. These receptors all stem from a woman aged 60-75 years with active COVID-19. CDR3s include the opening cysteine and the closing phenylalanine or tryptophan. A D gene is named only where the DNA matches it firmly. Rows may omit the clone size; those that give it use once, few, many or a size class.

D gene: .; clone size: .; V gene: TRBV7-8; J gene: TRBJ1-5; CDR3 protein: CASSLVGPTANQPQHF; CDR3 DNA: TGTGCCAGCAGCTTAGTCGGCCCGACAGCGAATCAGCCCCAGCATTTT
D gene: .; clone size: .; V gene: TRBV3-1/TRBV3-2; J gene: TRBJ2-5; CDR3 protein: CASGTNQGETQYF; CDR3 DNA: TGTGCCAGCGGCACCAACCAGGGAGAGACCCAGTACTTC
D gene: .; clone size: .; V gene: TRBV5-1; J gene: TRBJ2-7; CDR3 protein: CASSITGNYEQYF; CDR3 DNA: TGCGCCAGCAGCATTACAGGGAACTACGAGCAGTACTTC
D gene: TRBD2; clone size: .; V gene: TRBV28; J gene: TRBJ2-1; CDR3 protein: CASSLYGSGSTNEQFF; CDR3 DNA: TGTGCCAGCAGTTTGTATGGTAGCGGGAGTACAAATGAGCAGTTCTTC
D gene: .; clone size: .; V gene: TRBV5-1; J gene: TRBJ2-3; CDR3 protein: CASSLLGADTQYF; CDR3 DNA: TGCGCCAGCAGTTTGCTAGGTGCAGATACGCAGTATTTT
D gene: TRBD2; clone size: .; V gene: TRBV10-2; J gene: TRBJ2-7; CDR3 protein: CASSSSGRSYYEQYF; CDR3 DNA: TGCGCCAGCAGTAGTAGCGGGAGATCCTACTACGAGCAGTACTTC
D gene: TRBD2; clone size: .; V gene: TRBV5-1; J gene: TRBJ2-3; CDR3 protein: CASSLSLAGGPGQDTQYF; CDR3 DNA: TGCGCCAGCAGCTTGAGCCTAGCGGGAGGCCCGGGTCAGGATACGCAGTATTTT
D gene: .; clone size: .; V gene: TRBV30; J gene: TRBJ1-1; CDR3 protein: CAWRDSARKAEAFF; CDR3 DNA: TGTGCCTGGAGGGACAGTGCGCGGAAGGCTGAAGCTTTCTTT
D gene: TRBD2; clone size: .; V gene: TRBV4-1; J gene: TRBJ2-1; CDR3 protein: CASSQESIAGGPDREQFF; CDR3 DNA: TGCGCCAGCAGCCAGGAATCAATAGCGGGAGGGCCAGATAGGGAGCAGTTCTTC
D gene: .; clone size: .; V gene: TRBV5-4; J gene: TRBJ2-3; CDR3 protein: CAIITTREDTQYF; CDR3 DNA: TGTGCCATCATAACGACAAGGGAGGATACGCAGTATTTT
D gene: .; clone size: few; V gene: TRBV2; J gene: TRBJ2-2; CDR3 protein: CASSGLRGYTGELFF; CDR3 DNA: TGTGCCAGCAGTGGGCTCAGGGGATACACCGGGGAGCTGTTTTTT
D gene: .; clone size: .; V gene: TRBV18; J gene: TRBJ1-4; CDR3 protein: CASSFRRATNEKLFF; CDR3 DNA: TGTGCCAGCTCATTTCGAAGAGCAACTAATGAAAAACTGTTTTTT
D gene: .; clone size: .; V gene: TRBV5-1; J gene: TRBJ1-1; CDR3 protein: CASSPGRGTAEAFF; CDR3 DNA: TGCGCCAGCAGCCCAGGACGGGGAACGGCTGAAGCTTTCTTT
D gene: .; clone size: .; V gene: TRBV6-1; J gene: TRBJ1-3; CDR3 protein: CASSEHRGSGNTIYF; CDR3 DNA: TGTGCCAGCAGTGAACATAGGGGCTCTGGAAACACCATATATTTT
D gene: TRBD2; clone size: .; V gene: TRBV30; J gene: TRBJ2-3; CDR3 protein: CAWRAGGATDTQYF; CDR3 DNA: TGTGCCTGGAGGGCGGGGGGAGCCACAGATACGCAGTATTTT
D gene: TRBD2; clone size: .; V gene: TRBV3-1/TRBV3-2; J gene: TRBJ2-1; CDR3 protein: CASRGLAVNEQFF; CDR3 DNA: TGTGCCAGCAGAGGGCTAGCGGTCAATGAGCAGTTCTTC
D gene: .; clone size: once; V gene: TRBV3-1/TRBV3-2; J gene: TRBJ1-1; CDR3 protein: CASSQDPGNTEAFF; CDR3 DNA: TGTGCCAGCAGCCAAGATCCGGGGAACACTGAAGCTTTCTTT
D gene: .; clone size: .; V gene: TRBV12-3/TRBV12-4; J gene: TRBJ1-2; CDR3 protein: CASRPRQYYGYTF; CDR3 DNA: TGTGCCAGCAGACCTAGACAGTACTATGGCTACACCTTC
D gene: .; clone size: .; V gene: TRBV27; J gene: TRBJ1-2; CDR3 protein: CASSLTGTGYGYTF; CDR3 DNA: TGTGCCAGCAGTTTAACGGGAACCGGGTATGGCTACACCTTC
D gene: TRBD2; clone size: .; V gene: TRBV6-4; J gene: TRBJ2-1; CDR3 protein: CASSDSSSGRPQLFF; CDR3 DNA: TGTGCCAGCAGTGACTCGTCTAGCGGGAGGCCCCAGCTGTTCTTC
D gene: TRBD1; clone size: .; V gene: TRBV12-3/TRBV12-4; J gene: TRBJ1-2; CDR3 protein: CASLGQGLSGYTF; CDR3 DNA: TGTGCCAGCCTGGGACAGGGGTTAAGTGGCTACACCTTC
D gene: TRBD1; clone size: .; V gene: TRBV25-1; J gene: TRBJ1-2; CDR3 protein: CASGGDRGDNYGYTF; CDR3 DNA: TGTGCCAGCGGGGGGGACAGGGGAGATAACTATGGCTACACCTTC
D gene: .; clone size: .; V gene: TRBV19; J gene: TRBJ1-1; CDR3 protein: CASSIWGWSTEAFF; CDR3 DNA: TGTGCCAGTAGTATTTGGGGCTGGAGCACTGAAGCTTTCTTT
D gene: .; clone size: .; V gene: TRBV10-1; J gene: TRBJ1-1; CDR3 protein: CASSKGTLHRGAFF; CDR3 DNA: TGCGCCAGCAGTAAGGGGACATTACACCGGGGAGCTTTCTTT
D gene: .; clone size: .; V gene: TRBV18; J gene: TRBJ2-5; CDR3 protein: CASSPARGETQYF; CDR3 DNA: TGTGCCAGCTCACCCGCCAGGGGTGAGACCCAGTACTTC
D gene: TRBD1; clone size: few; V gene: TRBV24-1; J gene: TRBJ2-4; CDR3 protein: CATSPGPTGGYGKNIQYF; CDR3 DNA: TGTGCCACCAGTCCGGGGCCTACAGGGGGATATGGCAAAAACATTCAGTACTTC
D gene: TRBD1; clone size: .; V gene: TRBV7-2; J gene: TRBJ2-1; CDR3 protein: CASSLRTGGSPSSYNEQFF; CDR3 DNA: TGTGCCAGCAGCCTCCGGACAGGGGGCAGCCCGAGCTCCTACAATGAGCAGTTCTTC
D gene: TRBD1; clone size: .; V gene: TRBV11-2; J gene: TRBJ1-2; CDR3 protein: CASSPEGAGTNYGYTF; CDR3 DNA: TGTGCCAGCAGCCCAGAGGGGGCGGGGACTAACTATGGCTACACCTTC
D gene: .; clone size: once; V gene: TRBV5-1; J gene: TRBJ1-1; CDR3 protein: CASSLTGNQNTEAFF; CDR3 DNA: TGCGCCAGCAGCTTGACGGGAAACCAAAATACTGAAGCTTTCTTT